This T cell receptor (beta chain) stems from a study of regulatory T cells in long-lasting Graves disease. At the level of the study: The study enrolled newly diagnosed Graves' patients on antithyroid drugs under 3 months.

Indicated time point: newly diagnosed GD, antithyroid drugs for less than 3 months. From RNA extracted from PBMCs, the TCR library was made. Both iRepertoire HTBI primers and Arm-PCR of CDR3 regions were used to build the TCR beta libraries. Using its own MiXCR run on the multiplex PCR reads, TCRdb lists one record per CDR3 protein. The table lists 400,000 to 500,000 distinct CDR3 sequences, around 15% of them singletons. Per the germline V gene, CDR1 is ENHRY and CDR2 is SYGVKD. Trimming removed 9 bases from V and 1 base from J, with 15 bases in between. The CDR3 covers 15 residues. The same sample was also studied in work on T cells in Graves' hyperthyroidism and ophthalmopathy.

V gene TRBV10-3 combines with J gene TRBJ2-2; D ambiguous. This TCR was sampled from a woman aged 50 to 60 with Graves disease. The starting material was peripheral blood mononuclear cells (PBMCs), obtained at new diagnosis, from a patient treated with antithyroid drugs. For the CDR3, the DNA is TGTGCCATTGGTTCACGACCAAAGAACACCGGGGAGCTGTTTTTT. This gives the protein CAIGSRPKNTGELFF.